This T cell receptor (beta chain) came from a study of cytomegalovirus exposure and HLA in healthy donors. PCR employed 60 Vbeta and 13 Jbeta primers. Method: immunoSEQ multiplex PCR; TCRdb's copy keeps in-frame clones and lacks some. The sample has about 160,000 clones, about four fifths seen once; the top ten hold roughly 7.7%. Trimming removed 1 base from V and 1 base from J, with 11 bases in between. This CDR3 spans 15 amino acids. Germline V gene data show CDR1 as SEHNR and CDR2 as FQNEAQ (reference sequence). This TCR was recovered from a young woman in good health and CMV-seropositive. Source material: PBMCs. The genes are TRBV7-9 and TRBJ2-7; possible D gene TRBD2, 6 bases. The CDR3 sequence is CASSLEPAGSYEQYF. DNA of the CDR3: TGTGCCAGCAGCTTAGAGCCAGCGGGTTCCTACGAGCAGTACTTC. Full variable domain (missing parts from reference TRBV7-9 and TRBJ2-7): DTGVSQNPRHKITKRGQNVTFRCDPISEHNRLYWYRQTLGQGPEFLTYFQNEAQLEKSRLLSDRFSAERPKGSFSTLEIQRTEQGDSAMYLCASSLEPAGSYEQYFGPGTRLTVT.